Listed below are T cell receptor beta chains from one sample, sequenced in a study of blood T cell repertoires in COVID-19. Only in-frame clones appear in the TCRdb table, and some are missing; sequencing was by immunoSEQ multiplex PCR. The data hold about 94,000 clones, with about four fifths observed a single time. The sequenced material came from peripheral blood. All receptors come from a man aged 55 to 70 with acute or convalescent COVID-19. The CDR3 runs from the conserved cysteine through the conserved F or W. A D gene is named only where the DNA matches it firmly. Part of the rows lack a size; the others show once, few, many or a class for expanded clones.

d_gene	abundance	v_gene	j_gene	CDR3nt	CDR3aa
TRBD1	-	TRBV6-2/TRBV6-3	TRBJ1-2	TGTGCCAGCAGTTACTCCGGGACAGGGGCTACCGGCTACACCTTC	CASSYSGTGATGYTF
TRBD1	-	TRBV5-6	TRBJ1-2	TGTGCCAGCAGCTTGGGAGGGGGCGGTGGCTACACCTTC	CASSLGGGGGYTF
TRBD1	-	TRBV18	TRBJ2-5	TGTGCCAGCTCCCGGGACAGGGCGGAGACCCAGTACTTC	CASSRDRAETQYF
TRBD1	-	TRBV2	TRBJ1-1	TGTGCCAGCAGCGCCCGACAGGGTTCCACTGAAGCTTTCTTT	CASSARQGSTEAFF
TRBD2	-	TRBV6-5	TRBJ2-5	TGTGCCAGCAGTTACCCCTCGGGGGGGGATAGGACCCAGTACTTC	CASSYPSGGDRTQYF
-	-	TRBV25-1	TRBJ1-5	TGTGCCAGCAGGGGAGGCGGAGATCAGCCCCAGCATTTT	CASRGGGDQPQHF
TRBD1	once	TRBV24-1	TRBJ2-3	TGTGCCACCAGTGATTTAGCCGGGACAGGGGGCTTTGATACGCAGTATTTT	CATSDLAGTGGFDTQYF
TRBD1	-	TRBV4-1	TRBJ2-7	TGCGCCAGCAGCCAACTTCGGGACAGGGGCGCGGAGGAGCAGTACTTC	CASSQLRDRGAEEQYF
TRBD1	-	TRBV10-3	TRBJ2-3	TGTGCCATCAGTGAGAGGGTCGGGACAGGTGGAGATACGCAGTATTTT	CAISERVGTGGDTQYF
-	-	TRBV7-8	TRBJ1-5	TGTGCCAGCAGCTTAGCGGGACACCTCCTCCCCCAGCATTTT	CASSLAGHLLPQHF
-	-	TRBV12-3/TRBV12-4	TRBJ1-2	TGTGCCAGCGGAACTGGAGGGAGCTATGGCTACACCTTC	CASGTGGSYGYTF
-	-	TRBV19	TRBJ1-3	TGTGCCAGTAGTATAAAAGGGGCAGGAACTGGAAACACCATATATTTT	CASSIKGAGTGNTIYF
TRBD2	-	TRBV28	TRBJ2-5	TGTGCCAGCACCCTAGCGGGGGAGCTCCAAGAGACCCAGTACTTC	CASTLAGELQETQYF
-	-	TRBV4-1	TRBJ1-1	TGCGCCAGCAGCCAGGTGACAGATAACACTGAAGCTTTCTTT	CASSQVTDNTEAFF
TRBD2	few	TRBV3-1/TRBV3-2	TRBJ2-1	TGTGCCAGCAGCCAGGCGGGGGGCTCCTACAATGAGCAGTTCTTC	CASSQAGGSYNEQFF
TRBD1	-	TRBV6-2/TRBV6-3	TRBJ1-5	TGTGCCAGCAGCCAGGGGGGGGGTCAGCCCCAGCATTTT	CASSQGGGQPQHF
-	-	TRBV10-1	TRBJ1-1	TGCGCCAGCAGCGCTACAGGGAAGAACACTGAAGCTTTCTTT	CASSATGKNTEAFF
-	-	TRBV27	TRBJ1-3	TGTGCCAGCAAGGACATACTCTCTGGAAACACCATATATTTT	CASKDILSGNTIYF
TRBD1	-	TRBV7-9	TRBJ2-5	TGTGCCAGCAGCTTAGCGGGACAGGGAGGGGAGACCCAGTACTTC	CASSLAGQGGETQYF
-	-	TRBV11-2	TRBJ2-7	TGTGCCAGCAGCCCACTAGCCAGGGCCCTATCCTACGAGCAGTACTTC	CASSPLARALSYEQYF
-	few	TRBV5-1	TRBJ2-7	TGCGCCAGCAGCGGGGGGTACGAGCAGTACTTC	CASSGGYEQYF
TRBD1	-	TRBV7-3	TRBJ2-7	TGTGCCAGCAGCCCTGATCGGGACAGAGACTACGAGCAGTACTTC	CASSPDRDRDYEQYF
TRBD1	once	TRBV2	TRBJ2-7	TGTGCCAGCAGTTATCCTCCGGGACAGGGGGCTCGGGAGCAGTACTTC	CASSYPPGQGAREQYF
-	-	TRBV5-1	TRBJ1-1	TGCGCCAGCAGCCTTACCGGGGGGGTAACTGAAGCTTTCTTT	CASSLTGGVTEAFF